These 9 T cell receptor beta chains share one sample of origin, sequenced in a study of blood T cell repertoires in COVID-19. Repertoires were generated with immunoSEQ multiplex PCR, while TCRdb's copy carries only in-frame clones and drops some. The sample has approximately 270,000 clones; about 89% are singletons. Specimen: peripheral blood. The source is a man between 40 and 49 years old with active or convalescent COVID-19.

This chain connects TRBV5-1 to TRBJ2-7; D is perhaps TRBD1 (5 bases). V dropped 2 bases and J dropped 2 bases, with 8 bases sitting between them. Germline V gene lookup returns CDR1 SGHRS and CDR2 YFSETQ. The CDR3 contains 13 residues. The CDR3 here is CASSFTGAYEQYF. CDR3 sequence (DNA): TGCGCCAGCAGCTTCACAGGTGCCTACGAGCAGTACTTC. The whole variable domain, filled in from reference TRBV5-1 and TRBJ2-7, reads KAGVTQTPRYLIKTRGQQVTLSCSPISGHRSVSWYQQTPGQGLQFLFEYFSETQRNKGNFPGRFSGRQFSNSRSEMNVSTLELGDSALYLCASSFTGAYEQYFGPGTRLTVT.

The J gene is TRBJ1-5, the V gene TRBV18; perhaps TRBD1 as D (5 bases). CDR3 length: 15 residues. The V end was cut by 2 bases, the J end by 3 bases, with 11 bases between. CDR1 KGHSH and CDR2 LQKENI come from the germline V gene. This CDR3 reads CASSPAAGLNQPQHF. CDR3 bases: TGTGCCAGCTCACCAGCGGCAGGGCTCAATCAGCCCCAGCATTTT.

V usage is TRBV7-2 and J usage is TRBJ2-5; the match to TRBD2 covers 10 bases. The CDR3 is 17 amino acids. The germline CDR1 and CDR2 sequences are SGHTA and FQGNSA. Trimming at V came to 2 bases and at J to 3 bases, leaving 9 bases not matched to a gene. This chain's CDR3 is CASSLKSTSGSKETQYF. As DNA, the CDR3 is TGTGCCAGCAGCTTAAAATCGACTAGCGGGTCTAAAGAGACCCAGTACTTC.

This chain uses TRBV27 with TRBJ1-1; 11 bases map to TRBD1. V trimming: 8 bases; J trimming: 0 bases; junction bases outside the gene matches: 5. CDR3 length equals 15 residues. In germline, CDR1 is MNHEY, CDR2 SMNVEV (reference sequence). CDR3 residues: CASAGTGGLNTEAFF. The DNA for the CDR3 is TGTGCCAGCGCCGGGACAGGGGGATTGAACACTGAAGCTTTCTTT.

This clone was counted a few times. The chain joins TRBV19 to TRBJ1-4, with 11 nucleotides matching TRBD1. Trimming removed 4 bases from V and 6 bases from J; junction bases left unmatched: 10. Looked up from germline, CDR1 is LNHDA and CDR2 is SQIVND (reference sequence). The CDR3 loop spans 17 amino acids. The CDR3 DNA follows: TGTGCCAGTAGTACCCGCCCCCCGGGACAGGGGGATGAAAAACTGTTTTTT. It yields the protein CASSTRPPGQGDEKLFF.

The chain's CDR3 is CASSSRTGPGETQYF. Written as DNA, the CDR3 is TGTGCCAGCAGTTCTCGGACAGGGCCGGGAGAGACCCAGTACTTC. This sequence joins TRBV27 and TRBJ2-5, with 8 bases fitting TRBD1. The trim removed 4 bases at V and 4 bases at J, leaving 8 bases unmatched. Looked up from germline, CDR1 is MNHEY and CDR2 is SMNVEV (reference sequence). This CDR3 comprises 15 residues.

The rearrangement joins TRBV19 to TRBJ2-5; possibly TRBD1 for D (6 bases). V lost 5 bases to trimming and J lost 5 bases, with 15 bases between them. Germline V gives CDR1 LNHDA, CDR2 SQIVND (reference sequence). The CDR3 contains 14 residues. DNA of the CDR3: TGTGCCAGTAGTCCGCTGACAGGTTGGGAGACCCAGTACTTC. Translating it yields CASSPLTGWETQYF.

The genes are TRBV5-1 and TRBJ2-2; D is unclear. This CDR3 is built from 13 residues. V dropped 6 bases and J dropped 2 bases, with 8 bases sitting between them. The germline gives CDR1 SGHRS, CDR2 YFSETQ. In DNA, the CDR3 is TGCGCCAGCATCGGTTTTAACACCGGGGAGCTGTTTTTT. Translation gives CASIGFNTGELFF.

This sequence joins TRBV4-1 and TRBJ1-2; 10 nucleotides match TRBD1. This CDR3 contains 16 residues. J lost 3 bases, V lost 6 bases, and 10 bases had no gene match. Germline lookup yields CDR1 MGHRA and CDR2 YSYEKL. This CDR3 reads CASRERTGGKYYGYTF. For the CDR3, the DNA is TGCGCCAGCAGGGAAAGGACAGGGGGAAAATACTATGGCTACACCTTC.